This TCR beta chain comes out of a study of OX40 agonist ivuxolimab in advanced cancers. At the level of the study: Every 2 weeks, ivuxolimab was infused into the patients intravenously at between 0.01 and 10 mg/kg. Recorded diagnoses for dose-escalation patients were hepatocellular carcinoma, melanoma, renal cell or head and neck cancer.

Turning to this clone: Its antigen is currently unknown.

Produced via immunoSEQ multiplex PCR; TCRdb's table is partial and in-frame only. The table lists about 80,000 clones, around nine tenths of them singletons. Trimming stripped 6 bases from V and 5 bases from J, with 14 bases between. The CDR3 totals 13 residues. Germline CDR1 reads SGHRS; CDR2 reads YFSETQ. General study results and limits: Researchers report that CD8+ T cells had, on average, more expanded clones than CD4+.

V usage is TRBV5-1 and J usage is TRBJ2-5; D is possibly TRBD1 or TRBD2 (5 bases each). The TCR originated in an adult with an advanced solid tumor such as melanoma, head and neck, liver or kidney cancer. The sample in question was CD4+ or CD8+ T cells sorted from blood, obtained in a trial of the OX40 agonist ivuxolimab. This chain's CDR3 is CASKEGFSETQYF. The CDR3 DNA reads as TGCGCCAGCAAAGAGGGGTTTTCGGAGACCCAGTACTTC. Based on the CDR3 plus reference TRBV5-1 and TRBJ2-5, the full variable domain is KAGVTQTPRYLIKTRGQQVTLSCSPISGHRSVSWYQQTPGQGLQFLFEYFSETQRNKGNFPGRFSGRQFSNSRSEMNVSTLELGDSALYLCASKEGFSETQYFGPGTRLLVL.